This T cell receptor (beta chain) was documented in a study of T-cell reconstitution after alpha-beta-depleted transplantation in children. This clonotype was recorded many times. Its antigen remains unknown. Construction of the TCRbeta library involved unique molecular identifiers. One entry per CDR3 protein results from TCRdb running MiXCR on the PCR reads. The sample has around 190,000 distinct CDR3 sequences, 5.5% to 7% seen once; the top ten hold more than 5.5%. Whole-study findings and limits: Approximately two months post-transplant, alpha-beta T cells reportedly originated from several hundred expanded graft clones. Surviving thymic progenitors and recipient T cells were the source of high TCRbeta diversity at day 60 in some patients. Newly produced T cells mostly accounted for T-cell counts and diversity one year post-transplant.

The CDR3 is made up of 15 amino acids. Per germline, CDR1 DFQATT and CDR2 SNEGSKA (reference sequence). Losses at the gene ends were 5 bases for V and 4 bases for J; bases not matched to a gene: 3. The receptor comes from a boy aged 2-15 years with acute lymphoblastic leukemia, due to receive a stem cell transplant. The material was PBMCs, obtained before TCRalphabeta/CD19-depleted stem cell transplant. The chain combines TRBV20-1 with TRBJ2-1, with 15 bases that match TRBD2. The CDR3 reads CSAGLAGGRYNEQFF. As DNA, the CDR3 is TGCAGTGCTGGACTAGCGGGGGGGCGTTACAATGAGCAGTTCTTC.